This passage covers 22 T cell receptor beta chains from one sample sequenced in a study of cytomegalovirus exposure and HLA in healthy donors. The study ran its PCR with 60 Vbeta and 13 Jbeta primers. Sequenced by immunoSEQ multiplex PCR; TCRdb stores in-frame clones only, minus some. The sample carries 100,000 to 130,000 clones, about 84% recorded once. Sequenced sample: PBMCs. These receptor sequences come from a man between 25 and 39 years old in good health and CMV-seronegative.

The CDR3 loop reads CAWKELAGGRRQFF. The CDR3 coding sequence is TGTGCCTGGAAGGAACTAGCGGGGGGGCGGAGGCAGTTCTTC. This rearrangement joins TRBV30 to TRBJ2-1, with 13 bases fitting TRBD2. This CDR3 comprises 14 residues. With 4 bases clipped from V and 12 bases from J, the junction kept 9 bases outside the gene matches. Germline V gene sequence: CDR1 GTSNPN, CDR2 SVGIG (reference sequence). Based on the CDR3 plus reference TRBV30 and TRBJ2-1, the full variable domain is SQTIHQWPATLVQPVGSPLSLECTVEGTSNPNLYWYRQAAGRGLQLLFYSVGIGQISSEVPQNLSASRPQDRQFILSSKKLLLSDSGFYLCAWKELAGGRRQFFGPGTRLTVL.

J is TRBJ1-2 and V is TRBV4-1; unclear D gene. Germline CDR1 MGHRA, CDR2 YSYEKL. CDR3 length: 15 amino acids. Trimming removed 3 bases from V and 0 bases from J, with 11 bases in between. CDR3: CASSHGGSANYGYTF. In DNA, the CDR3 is TGCGCCAGCAGCCATGGAGGGAGCGCTAACTATGGCTACACCTTC.

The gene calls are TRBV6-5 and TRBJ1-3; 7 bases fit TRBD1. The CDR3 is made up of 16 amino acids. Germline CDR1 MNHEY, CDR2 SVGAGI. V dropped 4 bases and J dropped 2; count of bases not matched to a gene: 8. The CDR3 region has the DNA TGTGCCAGCAGTTCGAGGGGGCGCGAGGCTGGAAACACCATATATTTT. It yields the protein CASSSRGREAGNTIYF.

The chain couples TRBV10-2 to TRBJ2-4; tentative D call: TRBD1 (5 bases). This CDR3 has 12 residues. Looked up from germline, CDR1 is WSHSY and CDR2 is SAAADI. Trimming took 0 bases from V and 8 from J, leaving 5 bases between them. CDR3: CASSESRDIQYF. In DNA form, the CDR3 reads TGCGCCAGCAGTGAGTCCAGGGACATTCAGTACTTC.

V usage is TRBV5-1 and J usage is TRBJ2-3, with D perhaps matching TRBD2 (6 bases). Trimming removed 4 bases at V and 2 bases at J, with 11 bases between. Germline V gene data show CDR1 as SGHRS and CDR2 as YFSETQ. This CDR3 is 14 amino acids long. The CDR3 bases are TGCGCCAGCAGCCTCACTAGCACCACAGATACGCAGTATTTT. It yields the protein CASSLTSTTDTQYF.

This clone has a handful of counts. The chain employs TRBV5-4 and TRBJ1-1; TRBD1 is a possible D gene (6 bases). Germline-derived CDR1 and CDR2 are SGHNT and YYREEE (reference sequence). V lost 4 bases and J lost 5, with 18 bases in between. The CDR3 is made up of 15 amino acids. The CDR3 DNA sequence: TGTGCCAGCAGCGACAGGCGGGGGGCGAGGACTGAAGCTTTCTTT. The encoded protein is CASSDRRGARTEAFF.

The CDR3 nucleotides are TGCTCGAAGGCCGCCACTATAGCGGGAGTCCCCCCGGAGCAGTTCTTC. It encodes CSKAATIAGVPPEQFF. The rearrangement links TRBV23-1 to TRBJ2-1, with 9 bases lining up with TRBD2. TRBV23-1 is known as an ORF, though its function is uncertain. This CDR3 comprises 16 residues.

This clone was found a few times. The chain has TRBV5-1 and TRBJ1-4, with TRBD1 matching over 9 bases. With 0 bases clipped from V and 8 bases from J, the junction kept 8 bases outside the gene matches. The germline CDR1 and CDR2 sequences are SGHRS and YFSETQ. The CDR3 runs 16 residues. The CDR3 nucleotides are TGCGCCAGCAGCTTGGATTCGGGACAGGGTAGAGAAAAACTGTTTTTT. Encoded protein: CASSLDSGQGREKLFF. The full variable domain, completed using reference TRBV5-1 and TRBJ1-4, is KAGVTQTPRYLIKTRGQQVTLSCSPISGHRSVSWYQQTPGQGLQFLFEYFSETQRNKGNFPGRFSGRQFSNSRSEMNVSTLELGDSALYLCASSLDSGQGREKLFFGSGTQLSVL.

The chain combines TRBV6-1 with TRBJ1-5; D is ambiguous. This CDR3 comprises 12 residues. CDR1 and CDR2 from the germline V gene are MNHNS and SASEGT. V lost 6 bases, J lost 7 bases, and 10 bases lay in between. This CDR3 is CASSRGEQPQHF. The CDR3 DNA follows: TGTGCCAGCAGCCGCGGAGAGCAGCCCCAGCATTTT.

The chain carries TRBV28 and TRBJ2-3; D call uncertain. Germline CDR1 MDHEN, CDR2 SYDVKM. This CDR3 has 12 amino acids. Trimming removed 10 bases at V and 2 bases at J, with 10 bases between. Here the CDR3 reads CATAESTDTQYF. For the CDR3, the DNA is TGTGCCACCGCGGAGTCCACAGATACGCAGTATTTT.

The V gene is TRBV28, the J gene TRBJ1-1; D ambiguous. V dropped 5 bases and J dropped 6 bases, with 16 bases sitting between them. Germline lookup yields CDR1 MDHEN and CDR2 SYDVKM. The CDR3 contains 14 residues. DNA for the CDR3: TGTGCCAGCAGTCCGATAACGGGGAGCGCTGAAGCTTTCTTT. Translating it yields CASSPITGSAEAFF.

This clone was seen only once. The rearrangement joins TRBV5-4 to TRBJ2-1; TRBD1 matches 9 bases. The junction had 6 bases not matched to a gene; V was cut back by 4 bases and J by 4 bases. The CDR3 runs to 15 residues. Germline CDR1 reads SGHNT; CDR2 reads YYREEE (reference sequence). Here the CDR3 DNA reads TGTGCCAGCAGCGGCGGGACAGGGACGTACAATGAGCAGTTCTTC. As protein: CASSGGTGTYNEQFF.

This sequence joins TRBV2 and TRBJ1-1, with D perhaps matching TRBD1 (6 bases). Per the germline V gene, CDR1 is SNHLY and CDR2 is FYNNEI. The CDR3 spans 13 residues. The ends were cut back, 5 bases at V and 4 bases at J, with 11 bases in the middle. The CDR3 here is CASSWTERTEAFF. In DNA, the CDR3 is TGTGCCAGCAGTTGGACAGAGCGCACTGAAGCTTTCTTT.

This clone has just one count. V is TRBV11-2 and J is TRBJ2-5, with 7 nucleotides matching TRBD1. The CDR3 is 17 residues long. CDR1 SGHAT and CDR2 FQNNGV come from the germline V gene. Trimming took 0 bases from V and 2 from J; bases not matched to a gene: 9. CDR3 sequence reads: CASSLDNRGLRQETQYF. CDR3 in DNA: TGTGCCAGCAGCTTAGACAACAGGGGCTTGAGGCAAGAGACCCAGTACTTC. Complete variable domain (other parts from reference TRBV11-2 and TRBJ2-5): EAGVAQSPRYKIIEKRQSVAFWCNPISGHATLYWYQQILGQGPKLLIQFQNNGVVDDSQLPKDRFSAERLKGVDSTLKIQPAKLEDSAVYLCASSLDNRGLRQETQYFGPGTRLLVL.

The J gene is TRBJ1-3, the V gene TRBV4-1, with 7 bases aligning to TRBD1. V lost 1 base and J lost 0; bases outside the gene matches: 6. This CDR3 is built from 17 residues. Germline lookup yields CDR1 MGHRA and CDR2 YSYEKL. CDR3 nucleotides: TGCGCCAGCAGCCAAGCCCCCCAGGGGGTCTCTGGAAACACCATATATTTT. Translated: CASSQAPQGVSGNTIYF.

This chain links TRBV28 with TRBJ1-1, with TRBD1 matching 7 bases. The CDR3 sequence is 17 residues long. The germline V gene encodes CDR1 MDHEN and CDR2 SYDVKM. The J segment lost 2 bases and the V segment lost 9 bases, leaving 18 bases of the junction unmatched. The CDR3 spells CASNPGPNRGLNTEAFF. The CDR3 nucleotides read TGTGCCAGTAACCCCGGGCCCAACAGGGGCCTTAACACTGAAGCTTTCTTT.

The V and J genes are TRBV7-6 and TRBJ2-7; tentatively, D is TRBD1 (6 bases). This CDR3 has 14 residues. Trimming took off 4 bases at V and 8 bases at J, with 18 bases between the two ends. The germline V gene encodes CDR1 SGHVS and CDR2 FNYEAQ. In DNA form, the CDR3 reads TGTGCCAGCAGCTCGCCCGACTTGACAGGTCAGCAGTACTTC. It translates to CASSSPDLTGQQYF.

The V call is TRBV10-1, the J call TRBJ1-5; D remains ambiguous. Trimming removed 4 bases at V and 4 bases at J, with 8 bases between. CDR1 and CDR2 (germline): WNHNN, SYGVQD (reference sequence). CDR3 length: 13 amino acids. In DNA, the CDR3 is TGCGCCAGCAGTGCCCCAGGTAATCAGCCCCAGCATTTT. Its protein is CASSAPGNQPQHF.

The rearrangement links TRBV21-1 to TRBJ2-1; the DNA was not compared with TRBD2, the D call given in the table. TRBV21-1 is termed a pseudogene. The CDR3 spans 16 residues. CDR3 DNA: TGTGCCACCGACCGACTAGCGGGACCGTCCTACAATGAGCAGTTCTTC. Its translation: CATDRLAGPSYNEQFF.

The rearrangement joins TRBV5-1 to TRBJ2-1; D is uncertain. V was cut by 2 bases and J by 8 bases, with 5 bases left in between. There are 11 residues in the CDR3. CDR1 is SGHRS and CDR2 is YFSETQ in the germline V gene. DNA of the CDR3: TGCGCCAGCAGCTTTTCGTATGAGCAGTTCTTC. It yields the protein CASSFSYEQFF.

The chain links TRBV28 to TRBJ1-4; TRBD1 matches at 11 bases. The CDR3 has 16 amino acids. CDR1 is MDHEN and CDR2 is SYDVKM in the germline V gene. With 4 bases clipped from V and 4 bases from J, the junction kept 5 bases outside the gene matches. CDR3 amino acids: CASSWTGGAGNEKLFF. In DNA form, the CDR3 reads TGTGCCAGCAGTTGGACAGGGGGCGCGGGTAATGAAAAACTGTTTTTT.

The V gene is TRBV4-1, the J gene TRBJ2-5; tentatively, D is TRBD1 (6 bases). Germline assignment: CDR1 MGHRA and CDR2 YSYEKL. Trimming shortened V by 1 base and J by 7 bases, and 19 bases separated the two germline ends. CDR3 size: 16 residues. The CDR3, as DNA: TGCGCCAGCAGCCAAGGGGCTCCCGGGACAAGAGCGACCCAGTACTTC. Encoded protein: CASSQGAPGTRATQYF.